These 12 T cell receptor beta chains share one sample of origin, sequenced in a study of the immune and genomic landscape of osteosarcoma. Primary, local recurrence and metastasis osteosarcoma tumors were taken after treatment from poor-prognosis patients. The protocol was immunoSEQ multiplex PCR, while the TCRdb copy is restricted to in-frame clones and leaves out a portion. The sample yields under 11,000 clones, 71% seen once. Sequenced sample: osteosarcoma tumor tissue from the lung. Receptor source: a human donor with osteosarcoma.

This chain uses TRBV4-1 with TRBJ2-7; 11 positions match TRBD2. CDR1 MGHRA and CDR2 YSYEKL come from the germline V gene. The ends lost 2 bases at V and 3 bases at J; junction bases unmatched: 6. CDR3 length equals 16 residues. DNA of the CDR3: TGCGCCAGCAGCCAAAACGGGACTAGCGGCAACTACGAGCAGTACTTC. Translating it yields CASSQNGTSGNYEQYF.

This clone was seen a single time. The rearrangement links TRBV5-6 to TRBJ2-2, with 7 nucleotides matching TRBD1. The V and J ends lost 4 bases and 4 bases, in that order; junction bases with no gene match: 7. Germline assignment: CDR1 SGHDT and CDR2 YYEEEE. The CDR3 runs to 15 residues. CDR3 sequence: CASSVGQSLTGELFF. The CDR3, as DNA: TGTGCCAGCAGCGTGGGACAGAGTCTCACCGGGGAGCTGTTTTTT.

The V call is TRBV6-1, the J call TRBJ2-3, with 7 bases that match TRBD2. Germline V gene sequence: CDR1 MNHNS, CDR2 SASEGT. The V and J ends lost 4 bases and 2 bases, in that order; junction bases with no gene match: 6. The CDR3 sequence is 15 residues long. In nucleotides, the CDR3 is TGTGCCAGCAGTGCCGAGGGGAGGGACACAGATACGCAGTATTTT. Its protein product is CASSAEGRDTDTQYF.

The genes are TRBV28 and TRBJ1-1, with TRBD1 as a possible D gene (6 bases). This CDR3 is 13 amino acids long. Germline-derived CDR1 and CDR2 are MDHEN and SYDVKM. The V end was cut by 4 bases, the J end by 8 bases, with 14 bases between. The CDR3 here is CASSYYKGGEAFF. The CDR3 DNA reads TGTGCCAGCAGTTACTATAAGGGGGGAGAAGCTTTCTTT.

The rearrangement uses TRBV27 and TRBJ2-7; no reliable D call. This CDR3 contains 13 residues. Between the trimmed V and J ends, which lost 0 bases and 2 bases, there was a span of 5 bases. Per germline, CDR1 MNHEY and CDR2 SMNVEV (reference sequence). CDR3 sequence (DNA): TGTGCCAGCAGTTTATCTCCAACCTACGAGCAGTACTTC. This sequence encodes CASSLSPTYEQYF.

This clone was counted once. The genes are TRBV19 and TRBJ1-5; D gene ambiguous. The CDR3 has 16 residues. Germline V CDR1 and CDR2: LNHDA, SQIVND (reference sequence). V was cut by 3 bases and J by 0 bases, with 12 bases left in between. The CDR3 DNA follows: TGTGCCAGTAGTATTACGGCAGTTTATAGCAATCAGCCCCAGCATTTT. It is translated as CASSITAVYSNQPQHF. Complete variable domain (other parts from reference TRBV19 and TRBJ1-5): DGGITQSPKYLFRKEGQNVTLSCEQNLNHDAMYWYRQDPGQGLRLIYYSQIVNDFQKGDIAEGYSVSREKKESFPLTVTSAQKNPTAFYLCASSITAVYSNQPQHFGDGTRLSIL.

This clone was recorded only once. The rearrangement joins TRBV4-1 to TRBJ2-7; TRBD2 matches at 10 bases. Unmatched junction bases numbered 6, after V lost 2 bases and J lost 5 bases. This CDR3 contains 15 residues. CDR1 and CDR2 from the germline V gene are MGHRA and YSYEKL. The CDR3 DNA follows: TGCGCCAGCAGCCAACAACTAGCGGGATCCAACGAGCAGTACTTC. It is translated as CASSQQLAGSNEQYF.

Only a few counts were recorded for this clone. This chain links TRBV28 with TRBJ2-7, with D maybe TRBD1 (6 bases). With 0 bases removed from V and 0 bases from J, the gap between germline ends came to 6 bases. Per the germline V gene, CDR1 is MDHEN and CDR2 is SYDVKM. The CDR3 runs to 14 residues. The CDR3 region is CASSLWGHSYEQYF. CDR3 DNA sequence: TGTGCCAGCAGTTTATGGGGACACTCCTACGAGCAGTACTTC.

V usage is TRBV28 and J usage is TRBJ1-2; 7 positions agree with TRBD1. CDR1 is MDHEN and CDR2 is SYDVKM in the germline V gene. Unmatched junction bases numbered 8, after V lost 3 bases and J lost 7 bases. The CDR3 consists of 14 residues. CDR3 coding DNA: TGTGCCAGCAGTTTCAATACAGGGGAATTTGGCTACACCTTC. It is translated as CASSFNTGEFGYTF.

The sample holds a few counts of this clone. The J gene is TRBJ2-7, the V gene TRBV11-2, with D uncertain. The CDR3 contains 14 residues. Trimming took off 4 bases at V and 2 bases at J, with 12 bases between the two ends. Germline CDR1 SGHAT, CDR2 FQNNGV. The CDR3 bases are TGTGCCAGCAGCTCCAGCCGAGCCCCCTACGAGCAGTACTTC. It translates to CASSSSRAPYEQYF.

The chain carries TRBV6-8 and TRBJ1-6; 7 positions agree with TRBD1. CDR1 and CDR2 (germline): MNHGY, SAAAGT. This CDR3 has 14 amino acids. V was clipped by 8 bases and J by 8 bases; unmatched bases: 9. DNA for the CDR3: TGTGCCAGCCTTAGACAGGGAGGCGATTCACCCCTCCACTTT. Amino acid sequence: CASLRQGGDSPLHF.

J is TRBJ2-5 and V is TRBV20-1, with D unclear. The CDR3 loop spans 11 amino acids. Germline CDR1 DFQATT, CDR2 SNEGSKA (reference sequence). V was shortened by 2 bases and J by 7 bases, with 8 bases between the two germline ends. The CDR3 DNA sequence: TGCAGTGCTAGAAGGCGGTTGACCCAGTACTTC. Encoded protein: CSARRRLTQYF.